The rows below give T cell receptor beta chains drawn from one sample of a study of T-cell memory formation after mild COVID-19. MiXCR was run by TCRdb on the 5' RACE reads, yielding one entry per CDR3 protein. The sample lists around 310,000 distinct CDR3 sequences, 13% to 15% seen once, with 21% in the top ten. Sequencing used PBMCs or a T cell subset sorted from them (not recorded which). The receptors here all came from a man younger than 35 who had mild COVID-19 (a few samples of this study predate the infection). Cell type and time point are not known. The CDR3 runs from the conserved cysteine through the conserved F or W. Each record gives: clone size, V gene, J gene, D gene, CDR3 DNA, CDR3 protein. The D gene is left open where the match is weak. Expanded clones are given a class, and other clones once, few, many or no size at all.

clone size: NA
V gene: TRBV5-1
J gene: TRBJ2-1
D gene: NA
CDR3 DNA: TGCGCCAGCAGCGGGGGCCCCCGGAATGAGCAGTTCTTC
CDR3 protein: CASSGGPRNEQFF

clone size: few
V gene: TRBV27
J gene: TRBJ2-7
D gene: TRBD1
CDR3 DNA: TGTGCCAGCAGTTTATCCTCGACAGGGATCTACGAGCAGTACTTC
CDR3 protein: CASSLSSTGIYEQYF

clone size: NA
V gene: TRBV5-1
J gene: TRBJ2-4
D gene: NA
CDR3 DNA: TGCGCCAGCAGCTTGCGCTCAGGGGCGGTGAACAGTCAGTACTTC
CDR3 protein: CASSLRSGAVNSQYF

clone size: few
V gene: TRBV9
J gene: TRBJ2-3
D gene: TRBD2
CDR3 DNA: TGTGCCAGCAGCCCTAGCGGGGACACAGATACGCAGTATTTT
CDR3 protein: CASSPSGDTDTQYF

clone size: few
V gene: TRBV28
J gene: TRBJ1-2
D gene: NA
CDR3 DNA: TGTGCCAGCTTCCAGTCAATCAACTATGGCTACACCTTC
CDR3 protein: CASFQSINYGYTF

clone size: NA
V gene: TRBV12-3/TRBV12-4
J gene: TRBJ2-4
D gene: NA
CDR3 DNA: TGTGCCAGCAGTTTACAGTGGGCAGAGAAAAACATTCAGTACTTC
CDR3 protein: CASSLQWAEKNIQYF

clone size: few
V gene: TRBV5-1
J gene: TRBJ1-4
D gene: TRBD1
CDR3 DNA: TGCGCCAGCAGCTCTGGGACAGCAACTAATGAAAAACTGTTTTTT
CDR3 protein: CASSSGTATNEKLFF

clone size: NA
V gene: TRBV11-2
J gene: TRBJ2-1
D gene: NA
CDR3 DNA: TGTGCCAGCAGCTTTTCGCGTCTGGAAGTCTACAATGAGCAGTTCTTC
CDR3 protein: CASSFSRLEVYNEQFF

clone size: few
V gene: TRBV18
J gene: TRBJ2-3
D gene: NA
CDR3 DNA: TGTGCCAGCTCACCCCTCGGGGGCCGAGGAGATACGCAGTATTTT
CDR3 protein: CASSPLGGRGDTQYF

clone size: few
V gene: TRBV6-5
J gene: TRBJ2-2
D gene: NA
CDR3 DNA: TGTGCCAGCAGGATAATGACTTATGGCGGGGAGCTGTTTTTT
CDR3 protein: CASRIMTYGGELFF

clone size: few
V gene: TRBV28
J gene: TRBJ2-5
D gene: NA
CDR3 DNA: TGTGCCAGCTCGGCCGGGGCCAACCAAGAGACCCAGTACTTC
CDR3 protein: CASSAGANQETQYF

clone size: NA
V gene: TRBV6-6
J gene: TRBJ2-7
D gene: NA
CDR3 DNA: TGTGCCAGCAGTTACTCGTGGGAAAAAGGCTACGAGCAGTACTTC
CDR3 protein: CASSYSWEKGYEQYF

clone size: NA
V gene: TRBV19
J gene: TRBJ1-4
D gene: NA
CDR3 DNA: TGTGCCAGTACCGACCCGGGGCATGGTGAAAAACTGTTTTTT
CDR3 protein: CASTDPGHGEKLFF

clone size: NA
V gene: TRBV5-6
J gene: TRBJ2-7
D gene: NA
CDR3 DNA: TGTGACAGCAGCCCTCCGGACCTCAGCTCCTACGAGCAGTACTTC
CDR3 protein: CDSSPPDLSSYEQYF

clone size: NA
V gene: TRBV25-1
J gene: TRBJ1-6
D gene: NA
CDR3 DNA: TGTGCCAGCAGGGCCCCAGAGAGACATAATTCACCCCTCCACTTT
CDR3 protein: CASRAPERHNSPLHF

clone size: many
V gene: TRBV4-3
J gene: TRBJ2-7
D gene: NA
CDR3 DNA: TGCGCCAGCAGCCAAGGGCTCGACAGTACCTACGAGCAGTACTTC
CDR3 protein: CASSQGLDSTYEQYF

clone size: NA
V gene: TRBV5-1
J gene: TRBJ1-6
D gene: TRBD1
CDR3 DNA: TGCGCCAGCAGCTGGGGACAGGGCGGCTCCTATAATTCACCCCTCCACTTT
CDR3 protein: CASSWGQGGSYNSPLHF

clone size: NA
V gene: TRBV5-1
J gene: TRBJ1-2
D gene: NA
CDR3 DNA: TGCGCCAGCAGCCCGGAATTCGCACCTAACTATGGCTACACCTTC
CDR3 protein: CASSPEFAPNYGYTF

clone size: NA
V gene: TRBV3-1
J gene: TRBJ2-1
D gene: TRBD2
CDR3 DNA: TGTGCCAGCAGCCAAGAAGGAGCGGGGGGGCCAAAGAATGAGCAGTTCTTC
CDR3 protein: CASSQEGAGGPKNEQFF

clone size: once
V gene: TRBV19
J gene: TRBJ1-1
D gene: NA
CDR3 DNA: TGTGCCAGTAGTATCATGATGATGGGGACTGAAGCTTTCTTT
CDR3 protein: CASSIMMMGTEAFF

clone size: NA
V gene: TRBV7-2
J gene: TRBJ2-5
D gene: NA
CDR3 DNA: TGTGCCAGCCTGGGAGAGACCCAGTACTTC
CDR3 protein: CASLGETQYF

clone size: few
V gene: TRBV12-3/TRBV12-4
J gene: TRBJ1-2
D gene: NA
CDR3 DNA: TGTGCCAGCAGTTTAGCACGGATCAGTTACTATGGCTACACCTTC
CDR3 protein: CASSLARISYYGYTF

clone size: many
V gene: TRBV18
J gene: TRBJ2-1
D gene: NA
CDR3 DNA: TGTGCCAGCTCACCCCTTAACCCGAAGGGGTTCTTC
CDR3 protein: CASSPLNPKGFF

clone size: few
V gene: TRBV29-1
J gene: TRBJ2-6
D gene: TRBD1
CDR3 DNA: TGCAGCGTGGCAACAGGGGCTGGGGCCAACGTCCTGACTTTC
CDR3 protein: CSVATGAGANVLTF

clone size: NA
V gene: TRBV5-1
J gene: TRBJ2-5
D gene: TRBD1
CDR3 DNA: TGCGCCAGCAGCTCGCGACAGGGTTCGGGGGAGACCCAGTACTTC
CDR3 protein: CASSSRQGSGETQYF

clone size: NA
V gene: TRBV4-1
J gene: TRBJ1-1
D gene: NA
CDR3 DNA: TGCGCCAGCAGCAAGCTGGGGGGCGGGACTGAAGCTTTCTTT
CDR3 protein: CASSKLGGGTEAFF

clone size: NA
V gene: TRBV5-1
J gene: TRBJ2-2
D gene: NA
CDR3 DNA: TGCGCCAGCAGCTTGCGAGGATACACCGGGGAGCTGTTTTTT
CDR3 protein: CASSLRGYTGELFF

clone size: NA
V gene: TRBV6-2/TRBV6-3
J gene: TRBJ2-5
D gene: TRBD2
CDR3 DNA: TGTGCCAGCTCAAGACTAGCCCAAGAGACCCAGTACTTC
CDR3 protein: CASSRLAQETQYF

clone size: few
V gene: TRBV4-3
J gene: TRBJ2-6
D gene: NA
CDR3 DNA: TGCGCCAGCAGCCAAGAGGGGGCTGGGGCCAACGTCCTGACTTTC
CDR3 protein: CASSQEGAGANVLTF

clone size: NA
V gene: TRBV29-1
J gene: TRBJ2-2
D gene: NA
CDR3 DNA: TGCAGCGTTGCAGGTTTTGTGGGGGCCGGGGAGCTGTTTTTT
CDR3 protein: CSVAGFVGAGELFF

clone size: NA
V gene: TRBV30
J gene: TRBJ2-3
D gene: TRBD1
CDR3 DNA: TGTGCCTGGATGACAGGGGGGACAGATACGCAGTATTTT
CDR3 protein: CAWMTGGTDTQYF